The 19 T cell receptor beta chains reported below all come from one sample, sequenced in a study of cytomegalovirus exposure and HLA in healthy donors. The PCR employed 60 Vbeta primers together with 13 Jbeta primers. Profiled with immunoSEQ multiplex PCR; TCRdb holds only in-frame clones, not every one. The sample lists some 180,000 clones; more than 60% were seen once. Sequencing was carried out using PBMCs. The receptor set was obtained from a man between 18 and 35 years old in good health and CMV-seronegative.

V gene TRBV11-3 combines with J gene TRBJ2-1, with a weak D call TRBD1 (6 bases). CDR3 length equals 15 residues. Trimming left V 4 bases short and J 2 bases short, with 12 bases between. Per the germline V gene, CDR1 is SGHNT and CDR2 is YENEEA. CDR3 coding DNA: TGTGCCAGCAGCTCCGGGACACCGGCCTACAATGAGCAGTTCTTC. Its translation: CASSSGTPAYNEQFF.

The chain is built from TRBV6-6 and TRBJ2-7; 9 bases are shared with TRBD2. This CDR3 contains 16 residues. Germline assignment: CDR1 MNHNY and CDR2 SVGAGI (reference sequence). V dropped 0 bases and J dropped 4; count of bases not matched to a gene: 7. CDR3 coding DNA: TGTGCCAGCAGTTACTCTGAGGCTAGCGGGGTATACGAGCAGTACTTC. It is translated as CASSYSEASGVYEQYF.

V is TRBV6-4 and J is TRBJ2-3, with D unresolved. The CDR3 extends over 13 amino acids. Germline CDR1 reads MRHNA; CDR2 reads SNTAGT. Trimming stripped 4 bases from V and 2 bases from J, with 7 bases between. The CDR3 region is CASSVQNTDTQYF. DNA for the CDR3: TGTGCCAGCAGTGTGCAGAACACAGATACGCAGTATTTT.

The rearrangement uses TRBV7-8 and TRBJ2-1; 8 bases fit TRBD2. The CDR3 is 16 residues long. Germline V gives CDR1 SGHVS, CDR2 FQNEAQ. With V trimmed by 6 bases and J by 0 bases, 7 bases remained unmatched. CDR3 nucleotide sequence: TGTGCCAGCAGTCCGCAAGCGGGGGCCTCCTACAATGAGCAGTTCTTC. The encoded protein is CASSPQAGASYNEQFF.

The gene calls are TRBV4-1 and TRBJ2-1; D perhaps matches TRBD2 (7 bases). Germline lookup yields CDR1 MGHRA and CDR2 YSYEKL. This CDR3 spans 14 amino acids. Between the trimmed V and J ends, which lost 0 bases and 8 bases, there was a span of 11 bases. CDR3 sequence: CASSQDGGGHEQFF. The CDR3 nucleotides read TGCGCCAGCAGCCAAGATGGCGGGGGCCATGAGCAGTTCTTC.

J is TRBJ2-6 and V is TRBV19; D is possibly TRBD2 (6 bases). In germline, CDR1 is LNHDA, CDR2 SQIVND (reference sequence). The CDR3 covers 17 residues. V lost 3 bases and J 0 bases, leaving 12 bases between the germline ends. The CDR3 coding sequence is TGTGCCAGTAGTATGCAGCAGGGAGGCTCTGGGGCCAACGTCCTGACTTTC. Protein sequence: CASSMQQGGSGANVLTF.

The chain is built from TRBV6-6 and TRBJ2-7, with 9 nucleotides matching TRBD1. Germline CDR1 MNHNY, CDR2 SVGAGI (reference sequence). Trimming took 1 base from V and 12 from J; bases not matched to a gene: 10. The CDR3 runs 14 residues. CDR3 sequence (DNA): TGTGCCAGCAGTTACTTAGGGACAGGGATTGAGTCGTACTTC. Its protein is CASSYLGTGIESYF.

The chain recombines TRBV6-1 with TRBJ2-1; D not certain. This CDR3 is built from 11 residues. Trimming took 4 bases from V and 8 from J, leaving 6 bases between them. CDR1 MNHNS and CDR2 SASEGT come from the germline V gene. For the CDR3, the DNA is TGTGCCAGCAGTGCCAGTGATGAGCAGTTCTTC. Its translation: CASSASDEQFF.

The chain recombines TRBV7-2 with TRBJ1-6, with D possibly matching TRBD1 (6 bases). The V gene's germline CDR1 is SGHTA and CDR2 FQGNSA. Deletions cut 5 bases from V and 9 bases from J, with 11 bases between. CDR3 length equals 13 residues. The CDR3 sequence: CASSLTQGSPLHF. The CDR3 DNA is TGTGCCAGCAGCCTAACACAGGGTTCACCCCTCCACTTT. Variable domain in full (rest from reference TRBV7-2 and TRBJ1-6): GAGVSQSPSNKVTEKGKDVELRCDPISGHTALYWYRQSLGQGLEFLIYFQGNSAPDKSGLPSDRFSAERTGGSVSTLTIQRTQQEDSAVYLCASSLTQGSPLHFGNGTRLTVT.

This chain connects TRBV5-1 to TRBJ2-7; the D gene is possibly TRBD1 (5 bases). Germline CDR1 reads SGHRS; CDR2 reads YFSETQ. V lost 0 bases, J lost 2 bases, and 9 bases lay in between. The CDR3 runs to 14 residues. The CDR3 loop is CASSLGQRPYEQYF. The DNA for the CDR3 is TGCGCCAGCAGCTTGGGACAGAGACCCTACGAGCAGTACTTC.

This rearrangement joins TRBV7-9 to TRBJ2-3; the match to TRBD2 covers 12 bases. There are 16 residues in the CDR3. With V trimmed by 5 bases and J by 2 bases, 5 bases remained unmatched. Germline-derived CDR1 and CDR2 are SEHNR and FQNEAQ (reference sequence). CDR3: CASSGWTSGDTDTQYF. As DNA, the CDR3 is TGTGCCAGCAGCGGGTGGACTAGCGGGGACACAGATACGCAGTATTTT.

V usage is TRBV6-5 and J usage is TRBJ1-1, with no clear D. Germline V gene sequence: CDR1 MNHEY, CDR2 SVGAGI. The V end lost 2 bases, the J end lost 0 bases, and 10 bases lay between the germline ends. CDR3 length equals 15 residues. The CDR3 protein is CASSYARYLNTEAFF. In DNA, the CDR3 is TGTGCCAGCAGTTACGCGAGATACCTGAACACTGAAGCTTTCTTT.

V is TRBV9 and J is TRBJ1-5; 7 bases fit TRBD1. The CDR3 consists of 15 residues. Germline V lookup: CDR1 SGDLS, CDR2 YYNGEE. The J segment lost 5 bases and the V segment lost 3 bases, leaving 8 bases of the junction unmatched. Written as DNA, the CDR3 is TGTGCCAGCAGCGCCGGGACAGTTCTTTATCAGCCCCAGCATTTT. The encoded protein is CASSAGTVLYQPQHF.

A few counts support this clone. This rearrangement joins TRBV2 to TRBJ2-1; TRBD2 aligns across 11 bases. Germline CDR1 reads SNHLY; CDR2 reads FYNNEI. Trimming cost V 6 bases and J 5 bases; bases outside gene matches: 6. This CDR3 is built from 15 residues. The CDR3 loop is CASRVGLAANNEQFF. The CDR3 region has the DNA TGTGCCAGCAGGGTGGGACTAGCGGCCAACAATGAGCAGTTCTTC.

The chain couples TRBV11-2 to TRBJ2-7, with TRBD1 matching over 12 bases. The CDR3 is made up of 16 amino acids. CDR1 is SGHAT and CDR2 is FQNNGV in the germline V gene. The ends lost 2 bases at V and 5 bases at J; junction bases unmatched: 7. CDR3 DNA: TGTGCCAGCAGCTTAATTAGGGGACAGGGGGCCCACGAGCAGTACTTC. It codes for CASSLIRGQGAHEQYF.

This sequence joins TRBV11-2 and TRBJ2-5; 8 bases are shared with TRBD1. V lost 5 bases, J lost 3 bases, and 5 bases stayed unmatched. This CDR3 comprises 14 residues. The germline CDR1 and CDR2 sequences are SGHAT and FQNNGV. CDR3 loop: CASSRTGSEETQYF. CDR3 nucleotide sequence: TGTGCCAGCAGCCGGACAGGGTCGGAAGAGACCCAGTACTTC.

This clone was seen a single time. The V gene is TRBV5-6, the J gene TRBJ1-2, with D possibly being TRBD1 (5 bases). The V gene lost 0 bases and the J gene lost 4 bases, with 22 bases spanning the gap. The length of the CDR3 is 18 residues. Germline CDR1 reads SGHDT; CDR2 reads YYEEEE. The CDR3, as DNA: TGTGCCAGCAGCTTGGCCTTGACAGAAAGTATTCCTGGCTATGGCTACACCTTC. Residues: CASSLALTESIPGYGYTF.

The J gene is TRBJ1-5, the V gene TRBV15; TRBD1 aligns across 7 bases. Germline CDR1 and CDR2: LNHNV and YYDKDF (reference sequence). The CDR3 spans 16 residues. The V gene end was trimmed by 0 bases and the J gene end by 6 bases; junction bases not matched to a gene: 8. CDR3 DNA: TGTGCCACCAGCAGAGATTGGGACAGAAGGCCTCAGCCCCAGCATTTT. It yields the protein CATSRDWDRRPQPQHF.

The CDR3 region is CASSLGGPRSDSPLHF. CDR3 nucleotide sequence: TGTGCCAGCAGCTTAGGCGGCCCCCGAAGTGATTCACCCCTCCACTTT. V is TRBV7-2 and J is TRBJ1-6; D not certain. The V gene's germline CDR1 is SGHTA and CDR2 FQGNSA. CDR3 length equals 16 residues. Between the trimmed V and J ends, which lost 1 base and 8 bases, there was a span of 15 bases.